This entry features one T cell receptor (beta chain) sequence. The target antigen is unknown. The CDR3 covers 14 residues. Germline V CDR1 and CDR2: MDHEN, SYDVKM. Germline trimming cut 7 bases from V and 2 bases from J; bases unmatched to any gene: 6. The data belong to a study of cytomegalovirus exposure and HLA in healthy donors. As for the study in general: About 180 million T cells yielded 117 million unique TCR beta sequences in earlier analysis. Findings of the study overall: In a later analysis, CMV-associated beta chains were mostly HLA-associated, it appeared.

Both 60 Vbeta primers and 13 Jbeta primers went into the PCR. Measured with immunoSEQ multiplex PCR; TCRdb has only the in-frame clones, and not every one. The sample consists of 130,000 to 150,000 clones, about 78% of them appearing once. The specimen was PBMCs. J is TRBJ2-5 and V is TRBV28, with 8 bases identical to TRBD1. This clonotype was sampled from a man in his forties or fifties in good health and CMV-seropositive. The CDR3 sequence: CASTLRQGQETQYF. The DNA of the CDR3 is TGTGCCAGCACCCTTAGACAGGGGCAAGAGACCCAGTACTTC.